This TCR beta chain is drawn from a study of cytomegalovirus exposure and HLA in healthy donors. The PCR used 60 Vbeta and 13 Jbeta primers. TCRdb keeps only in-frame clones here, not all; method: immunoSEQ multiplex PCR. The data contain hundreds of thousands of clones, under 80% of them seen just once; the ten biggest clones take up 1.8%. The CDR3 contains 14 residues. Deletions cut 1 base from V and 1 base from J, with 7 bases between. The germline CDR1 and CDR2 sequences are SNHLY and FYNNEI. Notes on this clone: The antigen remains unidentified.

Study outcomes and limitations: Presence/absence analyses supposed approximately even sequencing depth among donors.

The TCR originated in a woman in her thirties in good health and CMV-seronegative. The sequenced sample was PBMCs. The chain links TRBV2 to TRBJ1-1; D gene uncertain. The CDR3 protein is CASSEERKNTEAFF. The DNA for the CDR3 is TGTGCCAGCAGTGAAGAGAGAAAGAACACTGAAGCTTTCTTT.